This TCR beta chain was retrieved from a study of blood T cell repertoires in COVID-19. Study information: PBMCs, B-cell-depleted T cells, or T cells provided the cDNA or gDNA that made up the material.

In the original workflow: Nucleated cell counts were estimated from reference gene primer amplification. Profiling relied on immunoSEQ multiplex PCR, and the TCRdb table lists in-frame clones only, not all of them. Clone size and the V and J calls come from that table; the DNA yielded D and trimming. The sample lists approximately 300,000 clones; roughly 86% were seen once. Cohorts were based on clinical histories the participants reported. Two negative PCRs, clearance, or symptom resolution had been documented for recovered Cohort 3 donors. The sequencing sample was made of PBMCs or T cells enriched from blood (not recorded which). The clonotype originates from a woman in her thirties who had recovered from COVID-19.

CDR3 nucleotide sequence: TGTGCCAGCAGCTTGATTCCCGCGGATCAGCCCCAGCATTTT. Amino acid sequence: CASSLIPADQPQHF. The V gene is TRBV5-5, the J gene TRBJ1-5; D gene unclear. Germline loops: CDR1 SGHKS, CDR2 YYEKEE (reference sequence). The CDR3 covers 14 residues. Trimming left V 1 base short and J 5 bases short, with 10 bases between.